This note documents a single TCR beta chain sequence. Assay used: immunoSEQ multiplex PCR; TCRdb lists only in-frame clones, some missing. This table holds some 30,000 clones, around 92% found once. The data stem from a study of OX40 agonist ivuxolimab in advanced cancers. Looking at the study overall: The patients got ivuxolimab, which is an agonistic anti-OX40 (CD134) antibody.

V was cut by 1 base and J by 0 bases, with 10 bases left in between. Germline V gene data show CDR1 as SGHTS and CDR2 as YDEGEE. The CDR3 spans 16 residues. The chain is built from TRBV5-8 and TRBJ2-2; possibly TRBD2 for D (5 bases). This sample comprised CD4+ or CD8+ T cells sorted from blood, obtained in a trial of the OX40 agonist ivuxolimab. This sequence originates from an adult with an advanced solid tumor such as melanoma, head and neck, liver or kidney cancer. The CDR3 sequence: CASSLSGPANTGELFF. The CDR3 nucleotides read TGTGCCAGCAGCTTGAGCGGACCCGCGAACACCGGGGAGCTGTTTTTT.